This passage covers 22 T cell receptor beta chains from one sample sequenced in a study of tumor-infiltrating lymphocytes in oesophageal squamous cell carcinoma. TCRdb analysed the PCR reads with MiXCR anew, one entry per CDR3 protein. The sample has around 11,000 distinct CDR3 sequences, around 50% seen once. The sequenced sample consisted of esophageal tumor tissue. Receptors originate from a male donor with esophageal squamous cell carcinoma.

By proportion, this clonotype is medium-sized. The DNA of the CDR3 is TGTGCCAGCAGTTTAACAGAACTCGGGACCCAGTACTTC. Its translation is CASSLTELGTQYF. The chain employs TRBV12-3 or TRBV12-4 and TRBJ2-5, with D hard to call. The CDR3 is 13 amino acids. V lost 2 bases and J 7 bases, leaving 11 bases between the germline ends.

V and J are TRBV7-8 and TRBJ2-5, with D perhaps TRBD1 or TRBD2 (7 bases each). Germline-derived CDR1 and CDR2 are SGHVS and FQNEAQ. Between the trimmed V and J ends, which lost 5 bases and 1 base, there was a span of 14 bases. This CDR3 is built from 15 residues. CDR3 in DNA: TGTGCCAGCAGCCCATCAGGGGGGGGCCAAGAGACCCAGTACTTC. Translation: CASSPSGGGQETQYF.

The V gene is TRBV7-2, the J gene TRBJ2-7; D unresolved. Trimming took 2 bases from V and 6 from J, leaving 11 bases between them. CDR3 length equals 13 residues. From germline, CDR1 is SGHTA and CDR2 FQGNSA. CDR3 region: CASSLNLAFEQYF. The CDR3 DNA is TGTGCCAGCAGCTTAAATTTAGCTTTCGAGCAGTACTTC.

Points on this clonotype: A much larger clone lies one base from this, so it may be a read error. The V gene is TRBV5-3, the J gene TRBJ2-3; the D gene is possibly TRBD2 (5 bases). TRBV5-3 is an open reading frame whose function is uncertain. The CDR3 extends over 14 amino acids. The CDR3 region is CASSFAPNTGELYF. In DNA form, the CDR3 reads TGTGCCAGCAGCTTCGCACCGAACACCGGGGAGCTGTATTTT.

This clonotype was observed a single time. The chain carries TRBV6-6 and TRBJ2-2, with D tentatively TRBD2 (5 bases). Germline CDR1 is MNHNY and CDR2 is SVGAGI (reference sequence). V shed 8 bases and J shed 5 bases, with 15 bases lying between them. This CDR3 comprises 14 residues. The CDR3 coding sequence is TGTGCCAGCGGGAGTGCCCCCCGGACCGGGGAGCTGTTTTTT. Encoded protein: CASGSAPRTGELFF.

The gene calls are TRBV28 and TRBJ1-5; 7 nucleotides line up with TRBD1. The V and J ends lost 8 bases and 6 bases, in that order; junction bases with no gene match: 7. The germline gives CDR1 MDHEN, CDR2 SYDVKM. This CDR3 region has 13 residues. The CDR3 DNA reads TGTGCCAGCTCAGGAGGGGGCGTTCAGCCCCAGCATTTT. It specifies CASSGGGVQPQHF.

V and J are TRBV10-3 and TRBJ2-5; a weak D match, TRBD1 (8 bases). Looked up from germline, CDR1 is ENHRY and CDR2 is SYGVKD. V dropped 0 bases and J dropped 11 bases, with 19 bases sitting between them. The CDR3 consists of 15 residues. CDR3 sequence: CAISESTGGAVKQYF. CDR3 nucleotides: TGTGCCATCAGTGAGTCCACAGGGGGGGCCGTCAAGCAGTACTTC.

This clonotype occurred a few times. The chain has TRBV12-3 or TRBV12-4 and TRBJ1-1; maybe TRBD1 (6 bases). The CDR3 spans 13 residues. V lost 6 bases to trimming and J lost 4 bases, with 12 bases between them. CDR3 bases: TGTGCCAGCAGCCTTACAGGGCCCACTGAAGCTTTCTTT. As protein: CASSLTGPTEAFF.

The V gene is TRBV7-6, the J gene TRBJ1-1; tentative D call: TRBD1 (5 bases). Per germline, CDR1 SGHVS and CDR2 FNYEAQ. With 4 bases removed from V and 1 base from J, the gap between germline ends came to 16 bases. The CDR3 covers 16 residues. The CDR3: CASSSIGGAGNTEAFF. CDR3 sequence (DNA): TGTGCCAGCAGCTCGATCGGAGGGGCTGGGAACACTGAAGCTTTCTTT.

This chain uses TRBV7-9 with TRBJ2-4; 10 nucleotides align to TRBD1. TRBJ2-7 matches the DNA end more closely, so the J call is doubtful. Germline values: CDR1 SEHNR, CDR2 FQNEAQ (reference sequence). The CDR3 is 15 amino acids. For the CDR3, the DNA is TGTGCCAGCAGCTCCGGACAGGGGGTAATTTACGAGCAGTACTTC. Protein product: CASSSGQGVIYEQYF.

The V gene is TRBV12-3 or TRBV12-4, the J gene TRBJ2-3; TRBD2 agrees at 14 bases. Trimming removed 5 bases from V and 5 bases from J; junction bases left unmatched: 9. This CDR3 spans 17 amino acids. The CDR3 here is CASSMTSGGVKGDTQYF. The CDR3 DNA reads TGTGCCAGCAGTATGACTAGCGGGGGGGTTAAAGGAGATACGCAGTATTTT.

This clonotype was observed many times. The rearrangement joins TRBV4-1 to TRBJ2-3, with 8 nucleotides matching TRBD2. Germline-derived CDR1 and CDR2 are MGHRA and YSYEKL. The CDR3 is 17 amino acids. V gave up 4 bases and J gave up 2 bases; unmatched junction bases: 11. In DNA form, the CDR3 reads TGCGCCAGCAGCCGTCCACTAGCGGCCCTCGACACAGATACGCAGTATTTT. Translation: CASSRPLAALDTDTQYF.

By share of the sample, this clonotype is large. V usage is TRBV7-9 and J usage is TRBJ2-1, with D possibly being TRBD1 or TRBD2 (5 bases each). CDR1 and CDR2 (germline): SEHNR, FQNEAQ (reference sequence). This CDR3 is 17 amino acids long. The V end lost 3 bases, the J end lost 6 bases, and 21 bases lay between the germline ends. CDR3 sequence (DNA): TGTGCCAGCAGCTTTCCCAAACCGGGACGAGAACGCAATGAGCAGTTCTTC. Amino acid sequence: CASSFPKPGRERNEQFF.

The CDR3 nucleotides read TGTGCCAGCAGCTTAATGTCGAACACCGGGGAGCTGTTTTTT. This sequence encodes CASSLMSNTGELFF. The chain recombines TRBV7-6 with TRBJ2-2; no definite D call. The germline V gene encodes CDR1 SGHVS and CDR2 FNYEAQ. Trimming took 2 bases from V and 0 from J, leaving 4 bases between them. This CDR3 is built from 14 residues.

In this sample, this clonotype is large. The rearrangement links TRBV5-1 to TRBJ2-5, with 12 nucleotides matching TRBD2. The CDR3 spans 17 residues. Germline-derived CDR1 and CDR2 are SGHRS and YFSETQ. V gave up 4 bases and J gave up 5 bases; unmatched junction bases: 12. This chain's CDR3 is CASSRTLAGGPGETQYF. CDR3 sequence (DNA): TGCGCCAGCAGCCGAACTCTAGCGGGAGGGCCAGGGGAGACCCAGTACTTC.

CDR3 bases: TGCGCCAGCAGCTTGGGCTCTAGTGGGGGCACAGATACGCAGTATTTT. Translated: CASSLGSSGGTDTQYF. V usage is TRBV5-1 and J usage is TRBJ2-3, with D unclear. The germline V and J ends were trimmed by 0 bases and 1 base, with 12 bases remaining between them. Germline loops: CDR1 SGHRS, CDR2 YFSETQ. The length of the CDR3 is 16 residues.

This clonotype turned up a few times. Lacking the conserved final phenylalanine or tryptophan, this CDR3 likely reflects a read error. The DNA is omitted, as the CDR3 cannot be located on it reliably, and the CDR3 follows TCRdb's listing. V gene TRBV24-1 combines with J gene TRBJ2-1; no check of the table's D call, TRBD2, against the DNA was made. Per germline, CDR1 KGHDR and CDR2 SFDVKD. The CDR3 is 17 amino acids long, termini counted. This CDR3 is CATQGRGEHNYGYTFGS.

The chain combines TRBV6-1 with TRBJ2-5, with TRBD2 as a possible D gene (6 bases). The J call may be in error: the DNA end matches TRBJ2-7 better. There are 14 residues in the CDR3. Per the germline V gene, CDR1 is MNHNS and CDR2 is SASEGT. The CDR3 spells CASSEEGYIYEQYF. The DNA for the CDR3 is TGTGCCAGCAGTGAGGAGGGATACATCTACGAGCAGTACTTC.

The chain links TRBV7-2 to TRBJ2-3, with 9 bases fitting TRBD2. Per germline, CDR1 SGHTA and CDR2 FQGNSA. This CDR3 spans 15 amino acids. V shed 1 base and J 5 bases; nucleotides not matched to a gene: 4. CDR3 residues: CASSLGLAGLDTQYF. The CDR3 nucleotides are TGTGCCAGCAGCTTAGGCCTAGCGGGATTAGATACGCAGTATTTT.

Concerning this clonotype: A junction boundary mismatches the germline segment, possibly from a read error. The chain is built from TRBV5-3 and TRBJ2-3; 9 bases are shared with TRBD1. Judging by the DNA end, TRBJ2-7 fits better; the J call may be wrong. TRBV5-3 counts as an open reading frame of uncertain function. This CDR3 has 13 residues. The CDR3 DNA follows: TGTGCCAGCAGCTTGGACAGGGGAGATACGCAGTACTTC. Encoded protein: CASSLDRGDTQYF.

The rearrangement links TRBV7-2 to TRBJ2-3; D gene uncertain. The DNA end is more similar to TRBJ2-5, so the J call may be wrong. This CDR3 is built from 13 residues. Germline CDR1 SGHTA, CDR2 FQGNSA. The CDR3 region is CASSLDSVPDQYF. The CDR3 bases are TGTGCCAGCAGCTTAGACTCCGTCCCCGACCAGTACTTC.

This clonotype came up a few times. V usage is TRBV7-2 and J usage is TRBJ2-3; perhaps TRBD2 as D (6 bases). This CDR3 comprises 14 residues. V was clipped by 4 bases and J by 4 bases, with 12 bases between them. Per germline, CDR1 SGHTA and CDR2 FQGNSA. CDR3 nucleotide sequence: TGTGCCAGCAGCTCGCGTCCGGGGGCAGATACGCAGTATTTT. It translates to CASSSRPGADTQYF.